Presented here are 24 T cell receptor beta chains from one specimen sequenced in a study of T-cell reconstitution after alpha-beta-depleted transplantation in children. Unique molecular identifiers were used in preparing the TCRbeta library. Via MiXCR, TCRdb re-called the PCR reads, giving one row per CDR3 protein. This table has about 460,000 distinct CDR3 sequences, roughly 10% appearing once. The sample here was PBMCs, mostly from graft donor cells, taken 180 days after TCRalphabeta/CD19-depleted stem cell transplant. These receptors all stem from a female patient aged 2 to 10 who had a stem cell transplant for aplastic anemia, so the T cells may come from the graft donor.

This clonotype was seen a few times. The rearrangement links TRBV10-3 to TRBJ2-2, with D perhaps matching TRBD1 or TRBD2 (5 bases each). Germline V CDR1 and CDR2: ENHRY, SYGVKD. The V end was cut by 6 bases, the J end by 0 bases, with 8 bases between. The length of the CDR3 is 14 residues. CDR3 amino acids: CAISGAANTGELFF. The CDR3 DNA sequence: TGTGCCATCAGCGGGGCTGCGAACACCGGGGAGCTGTTTTTT.

V usage is TRBV6-2 or TRBV6-3 and J usage is TRBJ2-3; 11 nucleotides match TRBD2. V lost 2 bases to trimming and J lost 5 bases; unmatched junction nucleotides: 12. The length of the CDR3 is 18 residues. Per the germline V gene, CDR1 is MNHEY and CDR2 is SVGEGT. Here the CDR3 DNA reads TGTGCCAGCAGTTACAAATTCGGGACTAGCGGCCCGAAAGATACGCAGTATTTT. This gives the protein CASSYKFGTSGPKDTQYF.

This clonotype was seen more than once but under ten times. The chain uses TRBV6-2 or TRBV6-3 and TRBJ1-5; the D gene is possibly TRBD1 (5 bases). The germline V gene encodes CDR1 MNHEY and CDR2 SVGEGT. The CDR3 loop spans 18 amino acids. V lost 0 bases, J lost 7 bases, and 22 bases lay in between. The chain's CDR3 is CASSYSLRPLGTEQPQHF. The CDR3 bases are TGTGCCAGCAGTTACTCGTTGAGGCCGCTCGGGACGGAACAGCCCCAGCATTTT.

In its sample, this clonotype was seen many times. The chain links TRBV11-3 to TRBJ2-5; 15 bases fit TRBD2. Losses at the gene ends were 4 bases for V and 5 bases for J; bases not matched to a gene: 8. The CDR3 has 17 amino acids. The germline gives CDR1 SGHNT, CDR2 YENEEA. CDR3 sequence reads: CASSSGLAGGAGETQYF. CDR3 DNA: TGTGCCAGCAGCTCAGGACTAGCGGGAGGGGCTGGGGAGACCCAGTACTTC.

Ten or more counts support this clonotype. This chain uses TRBV5-1 with TRBJ2-1; TRBD2 agrees at 11 bases. Trimming took 4 bases from V and 8 from J; bases not matched to a gene: 17. The CDR3 sequence is 18 residues long. CDR1 and CDR2 from the germline V gene are SGHRS and YFSETQ. CDR3 region: CASSLYPVGSGGAYEQFF. For the CDR3, the DNA is TGCGCCAGCAGCCTGTACCCGGTGGGTAGCGGGGGGGCCTATGAGCAGTTCTTC.

This clonotype was detected many times. The V call is TRBV5-1, the J call TRBJ2-7, with D tentatively TRBD1 (5 bases). In germline, CDR1 is SGHRS, CDR2 YFSETQ. With 0 bases removed from V and 2 bases from J, the gap between germline ends came to 9 bases. This CDR3 comprises 14 residues. This CDR3 reads CASSLAAGPYEQYF. Written as DNA, the CDR3 is TGCGCCAGCAGCTTGGCCGCAGGGCCCTACGAGCAGTACTTC.

In its sample, this clonotype was seen a few times. The chain uses TRBV7-3 and TRBJ2-7; maybe TRBD2 (5 bases). CDR3 size: 13 residues. Trimming pared 0 bases from V and 6 bases from J, leaving 9 bases between. The germline V gene encodes CDR1 SGHTA and CDR2 FQGTGA. As DNA, the CDR3 is TGTGCCAGCAGCTTAACCGGACTGGCCGAGCAGTACTTC. Residues: CASSLTGLAEQYF.

There are a few counts of this clonotype. This chain connects TRBV3-1 to TRBJ2-1; TRBD1 matches 7 bases. This CDR3 spans 15 amino acids. Germline V lookup: CDR1 LGHDT, CDR2 YNNKEL (reference sequence). Unmatched junction bases numbered 9, after V lost 6 bases and J lost 4 bases. The CDR3 loop is CASRSRTGAYNEQFF. CDR3 coding DNA: TGTGCCAGCAGGAGTCGGACAGGCGCTTACAATGAGCAGTTCTTC.

The chain uses TRBV7-2 and TRBJ1-1; D is unresolved. Trimming cost V 4 bases and J 2 bases, with 11 bases left between them. This CDR3 has 14 amino acids. Germline CDR1 and CDR2: SGHTA and FQGNSA. CDR3 DNA sequence: TGTGCCAGCAGCTCCCTGGCGCTTAACACTGAAGCTTTCTTT. Its translation is CASSSLALNTEAFF.

This clonotype was observed a few times. The chain has TRBV7-9 and TRBJ2-2; D may be TRBD1 (5 bases). Between the trimmed V and J ends, which lost 1 base and 2 bases, there was a span of 11 bases. The CDR3 sequence is 16 residues long. Germline assignment: CDR1 SEHNR and CDR2 FQNEAQ (reference sequence). CDR3 amino acids: CASSLGQILNTGELFF. The CDR3 DNA reads TGTGCCAGCAGCTTAGGACAGATCCTAAACACCGGGGAGCTGTTTTTT.

V and J are TRBV20-1 and TRBJ1-2, with TRBD1 as a possible D gene (5 bases). V was pared by 2 bases and J by 5 bases, with 9 bases between. The germline V gene encodes CDR1 DFQATT and CDR2 SNEGSKA (reference sequence). The length of the CDR3 is 12 residues. The CDR3: CSARQGRYGYTF. CDR3 nucleotides: TGCAGTGCTAGACAGGGTCGTTATGGCTACACCTTC.

The chain has TRBV18 and TRBJ1-1; D is unclear. V was shortened by 6 bases and J by 4 bases, with 24 bases between the two germline ends. This CDR3 has 17 amino acids. Looked up from germline, CDR1 is KGHSH and CDR2 is LQKENI. The DNA for the CDR3 is TGTGCCAGCTCTCCTTATGCACGGTTGGAGGATAGCACTGAAGCTTTCTTT. Protein: CASSPYARLEDSTEAFF.

This clonotype was counted only a few times. V usage is TRBV5-1 and J usage is TRBJ2-2, with D hard to call. The CDR3 is 13 residues long. Germline V gene lookup returns CDR1 SGHRS and CDR2 YFSETQ. The V and J ends lost 0 bases and 7 bases respectively, with 7 bases between them. CDR3 sequence: CASSLDRGGELFF. For the CDR3, the DNA is TGCGCCAGCAGCTTGGACCGAGGCGGGGAGCTGTTTTTT.

V is TRBV12-3 or TRBV12-4 and J is TRBJ1-2; D remains ambiguous. Between the trimmed V and J ends, which lost 7 bases and 7 bases, there was a span of 13 bases. The CDR3 is 12 amino acids. CDR3 sequence reads: CASKGLSFGYTF. In nucleotides, the CDR3 is TGTGCCAGCAAGGGCCTTTCCTTTGGCTACACCTTC.

This clonotype came up a few times. This chain links TRBV5-1 with TRBJ2-2; D call uncertain. Trimming stripped 4 bases from V and 7 bases from J, with 17 bases between. The CDR3 runs 15 residues. Germline CDR1 is SGHRS and CDR2 is YFSETQ. The CDR3 protein is CASSASEAWGGELFF. DNA of the CDR3: TGCGCCAGCAGCGCCAGCGAAGCGTGGGGCGGGGAGCTGTTTTTT.

This clonotype was counted between two and nine times. The V gene is TRBV7-9, the J gene TRBJ1-2; D is uncertain. CDR3 length: 15 amino acids. V was shortened by 8 bases and J by 6 bases, with 22 bases between the two germline ends. Germline assignment: CDR1 SEHNR and CDR2 FQNEAQ (reference sequence). The CDR3 spells CASGLDLSQTDGYTF. The CDR3 DNA follows: TGTGCCAGCGGATTGGATTTATCTCAAACCGATGGCTACACCTTC.

This clonotype has just a few counts. The chain uses TRBV20-1 and TRBJ1-4, with a weak D call TRBD1 (5 bases). Germline loops: CDR1 DFQATT, CDR2 SNEGSKA (reference sequence). The CDR3 loop spans 14 amino acids. V was pared by 2 bases and J by 5 bases, with 12 bases between. CDR3 residues: CSARWTSRNEKLFF. The CDR3 bases are TGCAGTGCTAGATGGACAAGCCGGAATGAAAAACTGTTTTTT.

This chain uses TRBV28 with TRBJ1-5; 8 bases fit TRBD1. Looked up from germline, CDR1 is MDHEN and CDR2 is SYDVKM. V lost 3 bases and J lost 6; bases outside the gene matches: 7. This CDR3 has 15 residues. As DNA, the CDR3 is TGTGCCAGCAGTTTCACAGGACAGGGCATTCAGCCCCAGCATTTT. Encoded protein: CASSFTGQGIQPQHF. The full variable domain, with the rest looked up from reference TRBV28 and TRBJ1-5, is DVKVTQSSRYLVKRTGEKVFLECVQDMDHENMFWYRQDPGLGLRLIYFSYDVKMKEKGDIPEGYSVSREKKERFSLILESASTNQTSMYLCASSFTGQGIQPQHFGDGTRLSIL.

This clonotype was counted between two and nine times. The chain combines TRBV4-3 with TRBJ2-1; TRBD2 aligns across 7 bases. This CDR3 spans 18 amino acids. In germline, CDR1 is LGHNA, CDR2 YSLEER. The trim removed 0 bases at V and 5 bases at J, leaving 13 bases unmatched. The CDR3 sequence is CASSQDGMGEGFDNEQFF. The CDR3 nucleotides are TGCGCCAGCAGCCAAGACGGTATGGGGGAGGGCTTCGACAATGAGCAGTTCTTC.

This clonotype was recorded many times. The CDR3: CSAISEGNGYTF. CDR3 sequence (DNA): TGCAGTGCTATCAGTGAGGGCAATGGCTACACCTTC. This chain links TRBV20-1 with TRBJ1-2; D is unclear. The CDR3 loop spans 12 amino acids. Trimming pared 4 bases from V and 6 bases from J, leaving 12 bases between. In germline, CDR1 is DFQATT, CDR2 SNEGSKA (reference sequence).

This clonotype was counted between two and nine times. The CDR3 sequence is CASSSSDKSYITDTQYF. As DNA, the CDR3 is TGTGCCAGCAGTTCATCGGACAAATCATACATCACAGATACGCAGTATTTT. This chain joins TRBV6-2 or TRBV6-3 and TRBJ2-3, with a tentative D call TRBD1 (5 bases). The CDR3 covers 17 residues. Germline assignment: CDR1 MNHEY and CDR2 SVGEGT. V lost 4 bases and J 2 bases, leaving 19 bases between the germline ends.

This clonotype has a handful of counts. V usage is TRBV6-5 and J usage is TRBJ2-2; D unclear. Trimming left V 6 bases short and J 0 bases short, with 20 bases between. The CDR3 is 18 residues long. The germline CDR1 and CDR2 sequences are MNHEY and SVGAGI. The CDR3 is CASRYPTSEAANTGELFF. CDR3 nucleotides: TGTGCCAGCAGATATCCAACGAGTGAGGCTGCGAACACCGGGGAGCTGTTTTTT.

This clonotype was seen a few times. This chain connects TRBV29-1 to TRBJ1-2; 9 bases line up with TRBD1. Germline V gene lookup returns CDR1 SQVTM and CDR2 ANQGSEA. V shed 7 bases, J shed 8 bases, and the junction held 5 bases outside the gene matches. The CDR3 extends over 11 amino acids. The CDR3, as DNA: TGCAGCGATACAGGGGGCGTGGGCTACACCTTC. Translating it yields CSDTGGVGYTF.

This clonotype was found a few times. This chain links TRBV13 with TRBJ1-5, with D possibly being TRBD1 (6 bases). Germline V gene data show CDR1 as PRHDT and CDR2 as FYEKMQ (reference sequence). This CDR3 region has 16 residues. V dropped 5 bases and J dropped 9 bases, with 23 bases sitting between them. The DNA for the CDR3 is TGTGCCAGCAGCCAGGGACCGAAATGGACAGACCGGCCCCAGCATTTT. This codes for CASSQGPKWTDRPQHF. Using reference TRBV13 and TRBJ1-5 for the parts outside the CDR3, the full variable domain is AAGVIQSPRHLIKEKRETATLKCYPIPRHDTVYWYQQGPGQDPQFLISFYEKMQSDKGSIPDRFSAQQFSDYHSELNMSSLELGDSALYFCASSQGPKWTDRPQHFGDGTRLSIL.